Following are 13 T cell receptor beta chains from one sample sequenced in a study of blood T cell repertoires in COVID-19. The assay was immunoSEQ multiplex PCR, and TCRdb's table has in-frame clones only and misses some. The sample has 200,000 or so clones, over 75% seen once; the top ten hold approximately 6%. Material: peripheral blood. All receptors derive from a man of 80 years or more with acute or convalescent COVID-19.

This rearrangement joins TRBV2 to TRBJ1-4, with 9 bases fitting TRBD1. Germline values: CDR1 SNHLY, CDR2 FYNNEI. The CDR3 runs to 14 residues. J was trimmed by 5 bases and V by 6 bases; bases with no gene match: 4. The CDR3 bases are TGTGCCAGCAGATACGACAGGGGGAATGAAAAACTGTTTTTT. The encoded protein is CASRYDRGNEKLFF.

The chain couples TRBV28 to TRBJ1-5; D is possibly TRBD1 (5 bases). This CDR3 has 16 residues. The germline V gene encodes CDR1 MDHEN and CDR2 SYDVKM. Between the trimmed V and J ends, which lost 6 bases and 4 bases, there was a span of 19 bases. The CDR3, as DNA: TGTGCCAGCAGCTATCCCTATCTGGCAGGGAATCAGCCCCAGCATTTT. Translated: CASSYPYLAGNQPQHF.

J is TRBJ2-1 and V is TRBV3-1 (or the pseudogene TRBV3-2); D gene unclear. The CDR3 has 12 residues. The V gene's germline CDR1 is LGHDT and CDR2 YNNKEL (reference sequence). Trimming pared 1 base from V and 9 bases from J, leaving 7 bases between. The CDR3 spells CASSQVASEQFF. The DNA of the CDR3 is TGTGCCAGCAGCCAAGTAGCAAGTGAGCAGTTCTTC.

CDR3 in DNA: TGTGCCAGCTCACCACCCCAGGGGAGCAATGAGCAGTTCTTC. Translated, it gives CASSPPQGSNEQFF. The genes are TRBV18 and TRBJ2-1, with a weak D call TRBD1 (6 bases). Trimming stripped 0 bases from V and 6 bases from J, with 9 bases between. This CDR3 contains 14 residues. The germline V gene has CDR1 KGHSH and CDR2 LQKENI.

V and J are TRBV6-4 and TRBJ2-7, with 8 bases lining up with TRBD1. Germline values: CDR1 MRHNA, CDR2 SNTAGT. With V trimmed by 8 bases and J by 4 bases, 7 bases remained unmatched. The CDR3 is made up of 13 amino acids. The CDR3 spells CASPGQGDYEQYV. The CDR3 coding sequence is TGTGCCAGCCCCGGACAGGGCGATTACGAGCAGTACGTC.

The rearrangement uses TRBV5-1 and TRBJ2-1, with D possibly matching TRBD2 (6 bases). CDR3 length equals 14 residues. The V gene's germline CDR1 is SGHRS and CDR2 YFSETQ. V was trimmed by 7 bases and J by 1 base, leaving 12 bases between them. The CDR3 DNA reads as TGCGCCAGCGGAGCGGGTTTTTCCTACAATGAGCAGTTCTTC. Amino acids: CASGAGFSYNEQFF.

The V gene is TRBV5-4, the J gene TRBJ2-1; the D gene is possibly TRBD1 (5 bases). The length of the CDR3 is 13 residues. Germline CDR1 and CDR2: SGHNT and YYREEE (reference sequence). V shed 1 base and J shed 8 bases, with 10 bases lying between them. DNA of the CDR3: TGTGCCAGCAGCTTGCAGGGTTCCGATGAGCAGTTCTTC. Translation: CASSLQGSDEQFF.

This chain connects TRBV21-1 to TRBJ2-5; the listed D gene, TRBD1, was not tested against the DNA. TRBV21-1 is described as a pseudogene. This CDR3 region has 20 residues. CDR3 bases: TGTGCCAGCAGCGTAAAACCGAGTCGCCCCCGGACAGGGAGGCAAGAGACCCAGTACTTC. Its translation: CASSVKPSRPRTGRQETQYF.

The rearrangement uses TRBV7-2 and TRBJ1-1; no firm D call. The CDR3 runs 14 residues. CDR1 and CDR2 from the germline V gene are SGHTA and FQGNSA. Trimming took off 0 bases at V and 1 base at J, with 6 bases between the two ends. In DNA, the CDR3 is TGTGCCAGCAGCTTAGCCGGGGAGAACACTGAAGCTTTCTTT. It codes for CASSLAGENTEAFF.

The CDR3 sequence: CASSLGTGAVSYEQYF. The CDR3 DNA reads TGTGCCAGCAGCTTAGGGACAGGGGCAGTATCCTACGAGCAGTACTTC. The chain employs TRBV7-2 and TRBJ2-7, with 9 bases that match TRBD1. Germline values: CDR1 SGHTA, CDR2 FQGNSA. Germline trimming cut 1 base from V and 1 base from J; bases unmatched to any gene: 5. This CDR3 is 16 amino acids long.

This chain uses TRBV29-1 with TRBJ1-5; weak D call: TRBD1 (6 bases). With 6 bases removed from V and 3 bases from J, the gap between germline ends came to 12 bases. This CDR3 has 13 residues. The germline V gene encodes CDR1 SQVTM and CDR2 ANQGSEA. CDR3 in amino acids: CSVLDSANQPQHF. CDR3 coding DNA: TGCAGCGTCCTGGACAGCGCCAATCAGCCCCAGCATTTT.

This chain joins TRBV5-1 and TRBJ2-2; 10 bases map to TRBD1. The CDR3 has 14 amino acids. CDR1 is SGHRS and CDR2 is YFSETQ in the germline V gene. The ends lost 4 bases at V and 6 bases at J; junction bases unmatched: 3. The CDR3 coding sequence is TGCGCCAGCAGCCTGGGGACAGGGGCCGGGGAGCTGTTTTTT. Encoded protein: CASSLGTGAGELFF.

V is TRBV19 and J is TRBJ2-3; the D gene is possibly TRBD1 (5 bases). Germline V gene sequence: CDR1 LNHDA, CDR2 SQIVND (reference sequence). The V end lost 3 bases, the J end lost 6 bases, and 13 bases lay between the germline ends. CDR3 length: 14 residues. The CDR3 nucleotides read TGTGCCAGTAGTATCGGCCTGGCAGGGGATACGCAGTATTTT. Protein: CASSIGLAGDTQYF.